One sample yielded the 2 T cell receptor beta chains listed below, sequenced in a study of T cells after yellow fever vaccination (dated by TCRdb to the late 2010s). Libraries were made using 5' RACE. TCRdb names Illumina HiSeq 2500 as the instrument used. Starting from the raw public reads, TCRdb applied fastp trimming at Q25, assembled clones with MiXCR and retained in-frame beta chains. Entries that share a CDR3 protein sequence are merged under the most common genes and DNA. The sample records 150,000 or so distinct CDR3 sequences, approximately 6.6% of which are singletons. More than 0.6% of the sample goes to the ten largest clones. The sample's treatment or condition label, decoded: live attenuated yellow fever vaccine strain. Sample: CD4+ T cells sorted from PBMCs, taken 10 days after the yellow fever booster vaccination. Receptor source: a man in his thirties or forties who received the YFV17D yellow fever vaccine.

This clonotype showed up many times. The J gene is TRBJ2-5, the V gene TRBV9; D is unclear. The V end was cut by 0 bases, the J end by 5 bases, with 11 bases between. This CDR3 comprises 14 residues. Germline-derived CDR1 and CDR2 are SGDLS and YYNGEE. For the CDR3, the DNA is TGTGCCAGCAGCGTAGGGGTGGATTTGGAGACCCAGTACTTC. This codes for CASSVGVDLETQYF.

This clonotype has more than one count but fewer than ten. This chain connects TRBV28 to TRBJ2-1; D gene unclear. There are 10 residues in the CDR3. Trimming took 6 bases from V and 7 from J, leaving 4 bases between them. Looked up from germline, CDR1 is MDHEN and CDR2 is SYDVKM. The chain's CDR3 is CASSENEQFF. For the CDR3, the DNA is TGTGCCAGCAGCGAGAATGAGCAGTTCTTC.